The clone carrying this TCR beta chain is a singleton in its sample. Its cognate antigen is unknown. Sequenced by immunoSEQ multiplex PCR; TCRdb stores in-frame clones only, minus some. The sample lists around 95,000 clones, approximately 87% occurring once. V gave up 6 bases and J gave up 3 bases; unmatched junction bases: 6. This CDR3 comprises 14 residues. Germline V gene data show CDR1 as MNHEY and CDR2 as SVGAGI. This sample is part of a study of T cell responses to AZD1222 COVID-19 vaccine. Whole-study results and caveats: Reports indicate that nearly half of spike-specific TCRs are directed at unmutated variant regions. Among AZD1222 vaccinees, only five to seven were seropositive at baseline. Two AZD1222 administrations were followed by greater Spike-specific TCR breadth and depth. White British donors predominated, females outnumbered males, and clonal diversity was possibly underestimated.

This specimen consisted of peripheral blood, obtained on day 0 of MenACWY control vaccination. This chain uses TRBV6-5 with TRBJ2-7, with 9 bases fitting TRBD1. This TCR came from an adult in good health. Here the CDR3 DNA reads TGTGCCAGCAGGAGGGGACAGGGAGGCTACGAGCAGTACTTC. Encoded protein: CASRRGQGGYEQYF.